These 26 T cell receptor beta chains originate from one sample sequenced in a study of vaccination and CD4 T cells after COVID-19. Treatment meaning: roughly 10-day PBMC culture with coronavirus spike peptide pools or control peptides (ViraFEST assay). CD4+ T cells that came from the unexposed donor were collected before the COVID-19 pandemic (2011-2018). Antigen specificity for these receptors is unknown. Once obtained from cultured CD4+ T cells, the DNA was sequenced using the Oncomine TCR Beta short-read assay. From the PCR reads, TCRdb called clonotypes with MiXCR, one entry per CDR3 protein. The table lists thousands of distinct CDR3 sequences, around three fifths of them singletons, with about 25% in the top ten. Sequenced material: CD4+ T cells from blood, cultured in vitro. The receptors here all came from a human donor in good health.

This clonotype turned up a few times. The J gene is TRBJ2-5, the V gene TRBV15; D is perhaps TRBD1 (5 bases). Germline V gene sequence: CDR1 LNHNV, CDR2 YYDKDF (reference sequence). V was shortened by 0 bases and J by 1 base, with 6 bases between the two germline ends. The CDR3 loop spans 14 amino acids. The CDR3 DNA reads as TGTGCCACCAGCAGAGAAGGGGTCCAAGAGACCCAGTACTTC. It translates to CATSREGVQETQYF.

V and J are TRBV6-1 and TRBJ1-4, with D possibly being TRBD1 (6 bases). The germline gives CDR1 MNHNS, CDR2 SASEGT. The CDR3 totals 15 residues. V lost 6 bases and J lost 7, with 18 bases in between. CDR3 bases: TGTGCCAGCAGAGTACCAGGGGTCGGGGGTGAAAAACTGTTTTTT. Its translation: CASRVPGVGGEKLFF.

The chain employs TRBV21-1 and TRBJ1-2; whether TRBD1, the table's D call, matches the DNA was not checked. TRBV21-1 is deemed a pseudogene. The CDR3 is 14 residues long. The CDR3 protein is CASSIDRVAYGYTF. CDR3 nucleotides: TGTGCCAGCAGCATAGACAGGGTGGCGTATGGCTACACCTTC.

This chain uses TRBV7-2 with TRBJ2-3, with TRBD2 identical over 8 bases. CDR3 size: 15 residues. The V segment lost 5 bases and the J segment 2 bases; nucleotides outside the gene matches: 6. CDR1 is SGHTA, CDR2 FQGNSA, per germline. The CDR3: CASSRGGYDTDTQYF. CDR3 nucleotide sequence: TGTGCCAGCAGCCGGGGGGGGTACGACACAGATACGCAGTATTTT.

V gene TRBV20-1 combines with J gene TRBJ2-1, with 8 nucleotides matching TRBD1. J lost 15 bases, V lost 5 bases, and 9 bases had no gene match. CDR1 is DFQATT, CDR2 SNEGSKA, per germline (reference sequence). This CDR3 region has 11 residues. The CDR3: CSAGQGMLLFF. In DNA form, the CDR3 reads TGCAGTGCTGGACAGGGTATGTTGTTGTTCTTC.

The chain carries TRBV19 and TRBJ2-7, with a tentative D call TRBD2 (6 bases). This CDR3 contains 14 residues. The germline V gene has CDR1 LNHDA and CDR2 SQIVND (reference sequence). V lost 2 bases, J lost 2 bases, and 10 bases lay in between. The CDR3 DNA reads TGTGCCAGTAGTATAACCCTAGCGACCTACGAGCAGTACTTC. Its protein product is CASSITLATYEQYF.

This clonotype is a singleton in its sample. The chain uses TRBV4-2 and TRBJ1-6; 8 nucleotides line up with TRBD1. The V gene end was trimmed by 1 base and the J gene end by 9 bases; junction bases not matched to a gene: 8. The length of the CDR3 is 16 residues. The germline CDR1 and CDR2 sequences are LGHNA and YNFKEQ. The DNA for the CDR3 is TGTGCCAGCAGCCAAGGGGCCCAGGGGGCTAGTTCACCCCTCCACTTT. Translated, it gives CASSQGAQGASSPLHF.

The chain recombines TRBV5-6 with TRBJ2-1; TRBD1 is a possible D gene (5 bases). The CDR3 totals 14 residues. With 1 base removed from V and 5 bases from J, the gap between germline ends came to 10 bases. Per the germline V gene, CDR1 is SGHDT and CDR2 is YYEEEE. CDR3 bases: TGTGCCAGCAGCTTGACCAGGGTTGACAATGAGCAGTTCTTC. Encoded protein: CASSLTRVDNEQFF.

The chain links TRBV6-4 to TRBJ1-4; 7 nucleotides line up with TRBD1. The CDR3 extends over 15 amino acids. From germline, CDR1 is MRHNA and CDR2 SNTAGT. V lost 4 bases and J lost 8; bases outside the gene matches: 10. CDR3 in DNA: TGTGCCAGCAGTGTTGACGAGGGGGCCGGCGAAAAACTGTTTTTT. This gives the protein CASSVDEGAGEKLFF.

The J gene is TRBJ2-1, the V gene TRBV5-4; D remains ambiguous. CDR1 SGHNT and CDR2 YYREEE come from the germline V gene (reference sequence). This CDR3 spans 13 amino acids. The V end lost 1 base, the J end lost 5 bases, and 7 bases lay between the germline ends. The DNA of the CDR3 is TGTGCCAGCAGCTTGATGTTCAACAATGAGCAGTTCTTC. Its translation is CASSLMFNNEQFF.

This chain links TRBV20-1 with TRBJ1-5; no clear D gene. The germline V and J ends were trimmed by 4 bases and 3 bases, with 13 bases remaining between them. The CDR3 has 14 amino acids. The germline CDR1 and CDR2 sequences are DFQATT and SNEGSKA (reference sequence). The CDR3 region has the DNA TGCAGTGCTACCAGACTGGAAAACAATCAGCCCCAGCATTTT. Translating it yields CSATRLENNQPQHF.

Details on this clonotype: The junction differs from germline at one of its ends, possibly a read error. The chain combines TRBV7-9 with TRBJ2-5, with 7 bases aligning to TRBD2. The V gene's germline CDR1 is SEHNR and CDR2 FQNEAQ (reference sequence). The CDR3 totals 17 residues. CDR3 residues: CASSLALSGGGEETQYF. The CDR3 bases are TGTGCCAGTAGCTTAGCGTTATCGGGAGGAGGGGAAGAGACCCAGTACTTC.

The genes are TRBV5-1 and TRBJ2-7, with TRBD2 identical over 9 bases. CDR1 is SGHRS and CDR2 is YFSETQ in the germline V gene. The CDR3 has 16 amino acids. V dropped 4 bases and J dropped 5; count of bases not matched to a gene: 13. This chain's CDR3 is CASSGTLGGRVHEQYF. DNA for the CDR3: TGCGCCAGCAGCGGGACTCTGGGCGGGAGGGTACACGAGCAGTACTTC.

This clonotype was counted a few times. This chain joins TRBV3-1 and TRBJ2-1; TRBD2 agrees at 10 bases. V lost 4 bases and J lost 1; bases outside the gene matches: 4. CDR1 and CDR2 (germline): LGHDT, YNNKEL (reference sequence). This CDR3 region has 16 residues. CDR3 DNA: TGTGCCAGCAGCCTTACTAGCGGGGTTTCCTACAATGAGCAGTTCTTC. Translation gives CASSLTSGVSYNEQFF.

The CDR3 is CASSWGGQPQHF. As DNA, the CDR3 is TGTGCCAGCAGCTGGGGTGGTCAGCCCCAGCATTTT. The gene calls are TRBV5-8 and TRBJ1-5; no reliable D call. V was clipped by 3 bases and J by 6 bases, with 7 bases between them. Germline values: CDR1 SGHTS, CDR2 YDEGEE. The CDR3 covers 12 residues. The full variable domain, completed using reference TRBV5-8 and TRBJ1-5, is EAGVTQSPTHLIKTRGQQATLRCSPISGHTSVYWYQQALGLGLQFLLWYDEGEERNRGNFPPRFSGRQFPNYSSELNVNALELEDSALYLCASSWGGQPQHFGDGTRLSIL.

The chain joins TRBV5-6 to TRBJ2-2, with unresolved D. Germline V gene lookup returns CDR1 SGHDT and CDR2 YYEEEE. The CDR3 extends over 11 amino acids. Trimming pared 5 bases from V and 3 bases from J, leaving 2 bases between. Here the CDR3 DNA reads TGTGCCAGCAGTTACACCGGGGAGCTGTTTTTT. Translating gives CASSYTGELFF.

This clonotype was seen a handful of times. The chain has TRBV15 and TRBJ1-5; TRBD1 aligns across 9 bases. The V gene end was trimmed by 5 bases and the J gene end by 6 bases; junction bases not matched to a gene: 5. The CDR3 is 14 amino acids. Germline-derived CDR1 and CDR2 are LNHNV and YYDKDF (reference sequence). The CDR3 protein is CATSGTGSRQPQHF. DNA for the CDR3: TGTGCCACCAGCGGGACAGGGTCCCGTCAGCCCCAGCATTTT.

The rearrangement uses TRBV6-4 and TRBJ1-5; possible D gene TRBD1, 5 bases. The CDR3 runs to 14 residues. The germline V gene encodes CDR1 MRHNA and CDR2 SNTAGT. V was shortened by 3 bases and J by 7 bases, with 13 bases between the two germline ends. Here the CDR3 reads CASSEMGGNQPQHF. Written as DNA, the CDR3 is TGTGCCAGCAGTGAGATGGGGGGGAACCAGCCCCAGCATTTT.

The chain couples TRBV19 to TRBJ1-2, with D possibly being TRBD1 (6 bases). The germline V and J ends were trimmed by 6 bases and 7 bases, with 15 bases remaining between them. Germline V gives CDR1 LNHDA, CDR2 SQIVND (reference sequence). The CDR3 sequence is 13 residues long. The CDR3 is CASSNRESSGYTF. The CDR3 DNA is TGTGCCAGTAGCAACAGGGAAAGTTCTGGCTACACCTTC.

J is TRBJ2-5 and V is TRBV6-1; TRBD2 matches at 11 bases. Germline CDR1 is MNHNS and CDR2 is SASEGT. The J segment lost 2 bases and the V segment lost 8 bases, leaving 7 bases of the junction unmatched. There are 15 residues in the CDR3. CDR3 sequence (DNA): TGTGCCAGCGGCCTAGCGGGAGGAGGACAAGAGACCCAGTACTTC. Translation: CASGLAGGGQETQYF.

The J gene is TRBJ2-7, the V gene TRBV7-9; no clear D gene. Germline assignment: CDR1 SEHNR and CDR2 FQNEAQ (reference sequence). V lost 2 bases to trimming and J lost 0 bases, with 11 bases between them. The CDR3 covers 15 residues. CDR3 nucleotides: TGTGCCAGCAGCTTATTCAGTCGGAGCTCCTACGAGCAGTACTTC. Protein sequence: CASSLFSRSSYEQYF. Looking up the rest from reference TRBV7-9 and TRBJ2-7 gives the full variable domain: DTGVSQNPRHKITKRGQNVTFRCDPISEHNRLYWYRQTLGQGPEFLTYFQNEAQLEKSRLLSDRFSAERPKGSFSTLEIQRTEQGDSAMYLCASSLFSRSSYEQYFGPGTRLTVT.

This sequence joins TRBV6-5 and TRBJ1-2; no firm D call. Germline V gene data show CDR1 as MNHEY and CDR2 as SVGAGI. V was clipped by 0 bases and J by 4 bases, with 6 bases between them. This CDR3 region has 13 residues. The CDR3, as DNA: TGTGCCAGCAGTTACTCGGGCAGCTATGGCTACACCTTC. Protein sequence: CASSYSGSYGYTF.

This clonotype was counted once. The V call is TRBV5-8, the J call TRBJ1-5; TRBD1 matches at 9 bases. CDR1 SGHTS and CDR2 YDEGEE come from the germline V gene. V lost 4 bases to trimming and J lost 1 base; unmatched junction nucleotides: 9. The CDR3 contains 17 residues. CDR3 sequence (DNA): TGTGCCAGCAGCCTGGTCGCCGGGACAGGGAGCAATCAGCCCCAGCATTTT. This translates into CASSLVAGTGSNQPQHF.

The genes are TRBV28 and TRBJ2-3; weak D call: TRBD1 (5 bases). Trimming took 1 base from V and 11 from J, leaving 13 bases between them. The CDR3 length is 13 residues. Germline CDR1 and CDR2: MDHEN and SYDVKM. The CDR3 loop is CASSLLLPGQQYF. In DNA, the CDR3 is TGTGCCAGCAGTTTATTGCTGCCAGGGCAGCAGTATTTT.

The V and J genes are TRBV27 and TRBJ1-1; D might be TRBD1 (6 bases). The germline V and J ends were trimmed by 6 bases and 1 base, with 15 bases remaining between them. This CDR3 contains 15 residues. Germline V lookup: CDR1 MNHEY, CDR2 SMNVEV (reference sequence). CDR3 bases: TGTGCCAGCAGACTCCGTTGGGGGGCGAACACTGAAGCTTTCTTT. This translates into CASRLRWGANTEAFF.

The chain combines TRBV24-1 with TRBJ1-1; 12 bases are shared with TRBD1. The CDR3 spans 22 residues. V lost 1 base, J lost 0 bases, and 17 bases stayed unmatched. Looked up from germline, CDR1 is KGHDR and CDR2 is SFDVKD. CDR3 coding DNA: TGTGCCACCAGTGATTTCGCCCGGGGACAGGGGGCGGCGAAAAGCATGAACACTGAAGCTTTCTTT. This sequence encodes CATSDFARGQGAAKSMNTEAFF.